Each of the 19 T cell receptor beta chains below was sequenced from the same sample in a study of shared clonotypes between healthy human individuals. Only in-frame clones appear in the TCRdb table, and some are missing; sequencing was by immunoSEQ multiplex PCR. The table records about 510,000 clones, 90% to 97% of them present only once. The sequenced material came from naive CD4+ T cells sorted from blood. Subset given: CD45RA+ positively selected. These receptors all stem from a woman aged 25 to 39 in good health.

DNA of the CDR3: TGTGCCAGCAACACAGGCATTAATAATTCACCCCTCCACTTT. Its protein is CASNTGINNSPLHF. This chain joins TRBV5-6 and TRBJ1-6; D may be TRBD1 (5 bases). The CDR3 has 14 residues. V was cut by 6 bases and J by 5 bases, with 12 bases left in between. CDR1 is SGHDT and CDR2 is YYEEEE in the germline V gene.

The chain recombines TRBV7-2 with TRBJ1-1, with TRBD1 identical over 7 bases. Germline CDR1 SGHTA, CDR2 FQGNSA. The CDR3 spans 15 residues. Trimming at V came to 3 bases and at J to 3 bases, leaving 7 bases not matched to a gene. CDR3: CASSLRTGFYTEAFF. As DNA, the CDR3 is TGTGCCAGCAGCTTGAGGACAGGATTTTACACTGAAGCTTTCTTT.

This chain connects TRBV6-1 to TRBJ2-1; 13 bases agree with TRBD2. The CDR3 has 15 residues. Germline V gives CDR1 MNHNS, CDR2 SASEGT. V was pared by 6 bases and J by 9 bases, with 8 bases of the junction left unmatched. CDR3 coding DNA: TGTGCCAGCAGCCCCCGGGGACTAGCGGGATCTGAGCAGTTCTTC. Its translation: CASSPRGLAGSEQFF.

The rearrangement links TRBV27 to TRBJ2-5, with D perhaps assigned TRBD1 or TRBD2 (5 bases each). The J call is doubtful: the DNA matches TRBJ2-7 better. The germline gives CDR1 MNHEY, CDR2 SMNVEV (reference sequence). The CDR3 is 15 residues long. In nucleotides, the CDR3 is TGTGCCAGCAGTCCGCACCGGGACCGCGGCCCCGAGCAGTACTTC. It is translated as CASSPHRDRGPEQYF.

The chain uses TRBV5-1 and TRBJ1-2; 7 nucleotides agree with TRBD1. CDR3 length equals 14 residues. Trimming took 4 bases from V and 3 from J; bases not matched to a gene: 6. Germline V gene lookup returns CDR1 SGHRS and CDR2 YFSETQ. The CDR3 DNA sequence: TGCGCCAGCAGCCGAAGACAGGGAGACTATGGCTACACCTTC. As protein: CASSRRQGDYGYTF.

The V call is TRBV2, the J call TRBJ2-3, with 7 bases that match TRBD2. CDR3 length: 12 residues. Germline loops: CDR1 SNHLY, CDR2 FYNNEI. J was trimmed by 8 bases and V by 6 bases; bases with no gene match: 5. CDR3 in amino acids: CASRPREGTQYF. The CDR3 nucleotides are TGTGCCAGCAGACCCAGGGAGGGTACGCAGTATTTT.

V gene TRBV5-6 combines with J gene TRBJ1-2; 7 nucleotides align to TRBD1. After removal of 2 bases from V and 6 bases from J, the junction contained 4 bases not matched to a gene. Germline V CDR1 and CDR2: SGHDT, YYEEEE. The CDR3 runs to 13 residues. The CDR3 region has the DNA TGTGCCAGCAGCTTTCGACAGGGAGATGGCTACACCTTC. This gives the protein CASSFRQGDGYTF.

V gene TRBV5-1 combines with J gene TRBJ2-7, with 7 positions matching TRBD1. Germline trimming cut 0 bases from V and 12 bases from J; bases unmatched to any gene: 12. The CDR3 consists of 14 residues. Germline V gene lookup returns CDR1 SGHRS and CDR2 YFSETQ. CDR3 protein: CASSLGAIQGWVYF. The CDR3 DNA follows: TGCGCCAGCAGCTTGGGCGCAATACAGGGGTGGGTGTACTTC.

This chain joins TRBV28 and TRBJ1-1; D is unresolved. The CDR3 is 14 amino acids. CDR1 MDHEN and CDR2 SYDVKM come from the germline V gene. Trimming pared 6 bases from V and 4 bases from J, leaving 15 bases between. The CDR3 region has the DNA TGTGCCAGCAGCCAAAGGGCCTTGGGCACTGAAGCTTTCTTT. Translating gives CASSQRALGTEAFF.

The chain has TRBV18 and TRBJ2-1, with D possibly matching TRBD2 (6 bases). The CDR3 runs to 18 residues. V was pared by 0 bases and J by 3 bases, with 18 bases between. Germline loops: CDR1 KGHSH, CDR2 LQKENI. The CDR3 DNA sequence: TGTGCCAGCTCACCACCGGTGTCCCCGGACTACCACTACAATGAGCAGTTCTTC. This translates into CASSPPVSPDYHYNEQFF.

This chain links TRBV28 with TRBJ1-1; D perhaps matches TRBD1 (5 bases). Germline-derived CDR1 and CDR2 are MDHEN and SYDVKM. The CDR3 sequence is 15 residues long. V gave up 8 bases and J gave up 0 bases, with 16 bases separating them. The CDR3 is CASVLKQAMNTEAFF. The CDR3 DNA follows: TGTGCCAGCGTGCTGAAACAGGCCATGAACACTGAAGCTTTCTTT.

This clone was recorded once. The chain uses TRBV28 and TRBJ2-2; either TRBD1 or TRBD2 may supply D (6 bases each). The CDR3 consists of 14 residues. V was cut by 8 bases and J by 5 bases, with 15 bases left in between. Germline V gene sequence: CDR1 MDHEN, CDR2 SYDVKM. CDR3: CASRTGGSTGELFF. Written as DNA, the CDR3 is TGTGCCAGCCGGACCGGGGGCTCAACCGGGGAGCTGTTTTTT.

CDR3 nucleotide sequence: TGTGCCAGCAGTCCCGGGAGTTTTGGAGAGACCCAGTACTTC. Its translation is CASSPGSFGETQYF. The chain couples TRBV9 to TRBJ2-5, with D maybe TRBD2 (6 bases). V lost 5 bases to trimming and J lost 4 bases, with 15 bases between them. The germline CDR1 and CDR2 sequences are SGDLS and YYNGEE. The CDR3 has 14 residues.

This chain joins TRBV19 and TRBJ2-3; 9 bases map to TRBD2. The V segment lost 0 bases and the J segment 0 bases; nucleotides outside the gene matches: 10. The CDR3 extends over 19 amino acids. Per germline, CDR1 LNHDA and CDR2 SQIVND (reference sequence). The CDR3 nucleotides read TGTGCCAGTAGTATAGATCTGGCGCTAGCGGGGTCTAGCACAGATACGCAGTATTTT. This gives the protein CASSIDLALAGSSTDTQYF.

V is TRBV6-1 and J is TRBJ1-1; TRBD1 might be the D (5 bases). V was pared by 3 bases and J by 4 bases, with 21 bases between. CDR3 size: 17 residues. Per the germline V gene, CDR1 is MNHNS and CDR2 is SASEGT. CDR3 sequence: CASSDGAGLGFGTEAFF. CDR3 DNA sequence: TGTGCCAGCAGTGATGGAGCAGGGTTAGGTTTCGGCACTGAAGCTTTCTTT.

The chain combines TRBV19 with TRBJ1-5, with a possible D match to TRBD1 (6 bases). Trimming left V 8 bases short and J 0 bases short, with 14 bases between. Germline CDR1 reads LNHDA; CDR2 reads SQIVND (reference sequence). This CDR3 comprises 15 residues. The CDR3 sequence: CASSRDINSNQPQHF. The CDR3 DNA reads as TGTGCCAGTTCCCGGGACATCAATAGCAATCAGCCCCAGCATTTT.

The rearrangement joins TRBV5-4 to TRBJ2-7; TRBD1 aligns across 7 bases. V trimming: 0 bases; J trimming: 5 bases; junction bases outside the gene matches: 2. The CDR3 has 13 amino acids. Germline V gene data show CDR1 as SGHNT and CDR2 as YYREEE (reference sequence). This chain's CDR3 is CASSLAGTDEQYF. CDR3 in DNA: TGTGCCAGCAGCTTGGCCGGGACAGACGAGCAGTACTTC.

The J gene is TRBJ2-3, the V gene TRBV6-4; D not resolved. The germline V and J ends were trimmed by 6 bases and 1 base, with 5 bases remaining between them. Germline V gives CDR1 MRHNA, CDR2 SNTAGT. The CDR3 contains 12 residues. The CDR3 here is CASSLCTDTQYF. Written as DNA, the CDR3 is TGTGCCAGCAGCCTGTGCACAGATACGCAGTATTTT.

The J gene is TRBJ2-3, the V gene TRBV11-2; D call uncertain. Germline CDR1 and CDR2: SGHAT and FQNNGV. This CDR3 has 16 amino acids. Trimming removed 3 bases at V and 4 bases at J, with 17 bases between. CDR3 nucleotides: TGTGCCAGCAGCTTCGACTCCGGTCGAGTGGCAGATACGCAGTATTTT. Encoded protein: CASSFDSGRVADTQYF.